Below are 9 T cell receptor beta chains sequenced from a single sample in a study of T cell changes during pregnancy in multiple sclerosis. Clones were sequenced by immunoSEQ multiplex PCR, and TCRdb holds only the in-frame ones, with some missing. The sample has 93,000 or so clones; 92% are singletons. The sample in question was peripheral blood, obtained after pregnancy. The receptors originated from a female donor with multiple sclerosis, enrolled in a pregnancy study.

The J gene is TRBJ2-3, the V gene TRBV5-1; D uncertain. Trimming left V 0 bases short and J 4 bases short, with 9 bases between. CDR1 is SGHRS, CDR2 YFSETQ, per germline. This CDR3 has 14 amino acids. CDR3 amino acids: CASSLGAPSDTQYF. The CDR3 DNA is TGCGCCAGCAGCTTGGGAGCGCCGTCAGATACGCAGTATTTT.

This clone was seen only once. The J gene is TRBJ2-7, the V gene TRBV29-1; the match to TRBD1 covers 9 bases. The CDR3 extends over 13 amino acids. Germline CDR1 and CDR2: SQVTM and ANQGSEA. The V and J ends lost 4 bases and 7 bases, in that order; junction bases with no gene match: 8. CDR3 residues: CSVAPRGTGEQYF. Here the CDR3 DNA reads TGCAGCGTTGCCCCGAGAGGGACAGGGGAGCAGTACTTC.

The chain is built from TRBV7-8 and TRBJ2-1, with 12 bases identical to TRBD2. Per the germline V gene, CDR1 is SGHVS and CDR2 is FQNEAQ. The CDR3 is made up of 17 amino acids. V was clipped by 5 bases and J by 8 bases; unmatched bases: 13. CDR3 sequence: CASSQVRLAGELYEQFF. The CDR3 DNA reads TGTGCCAGCAGCCAAGTTCGACTAGCGGGAGAATTGTATGAGCAGTTCTTC.

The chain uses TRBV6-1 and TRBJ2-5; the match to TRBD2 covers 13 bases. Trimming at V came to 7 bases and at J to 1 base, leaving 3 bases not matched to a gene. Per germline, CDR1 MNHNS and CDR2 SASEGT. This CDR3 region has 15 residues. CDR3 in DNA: TGTGCCAGCAAAACTAGCGGGAGGGGCCAAGAGACCCAGTACTTC. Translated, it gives CASKTSGRGQETQYF.

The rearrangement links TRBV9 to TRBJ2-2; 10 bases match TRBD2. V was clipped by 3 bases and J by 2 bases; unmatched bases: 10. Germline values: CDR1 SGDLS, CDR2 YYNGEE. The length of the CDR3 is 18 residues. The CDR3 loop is CASSARTLAGDNTGELFF. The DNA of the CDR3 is TGTGCCAGCAGCGCCCGAACTCTAGCGGGGGATAACACCGGGGAGCTGTTTTTT.

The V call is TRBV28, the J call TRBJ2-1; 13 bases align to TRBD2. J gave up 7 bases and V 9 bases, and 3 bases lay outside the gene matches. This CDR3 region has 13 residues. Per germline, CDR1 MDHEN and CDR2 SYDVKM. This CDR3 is CASGLAGVNEQFF. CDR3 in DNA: TGTGCCAGTGGACTAGCGGGAGTAAATGAGCAGTTCTTC.

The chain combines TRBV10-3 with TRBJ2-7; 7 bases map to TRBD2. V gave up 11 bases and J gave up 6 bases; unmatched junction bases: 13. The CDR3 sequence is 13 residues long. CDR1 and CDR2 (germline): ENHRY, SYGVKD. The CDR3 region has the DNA TGTGCCGCCCGTGGCGGGAGAACGAGCGAGCAGTACTTC. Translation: CAARGGRTSEQYF.

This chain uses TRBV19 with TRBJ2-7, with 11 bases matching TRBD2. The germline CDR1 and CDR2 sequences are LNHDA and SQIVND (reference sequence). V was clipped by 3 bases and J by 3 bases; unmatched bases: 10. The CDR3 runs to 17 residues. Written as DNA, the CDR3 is TGTGCCAGTAGTATTCGGACTAGCGGGTCCCGGAGCTACGAGCAGTACTTC. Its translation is CASSIRTSGSRSYEQYF.

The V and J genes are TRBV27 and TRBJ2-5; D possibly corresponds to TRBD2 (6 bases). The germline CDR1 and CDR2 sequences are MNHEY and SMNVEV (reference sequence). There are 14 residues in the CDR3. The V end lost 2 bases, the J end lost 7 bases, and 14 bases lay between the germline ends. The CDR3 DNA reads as TGTGCCAGCAGTTTAATGTGGGGGGATGGGACCCAGTACTTC. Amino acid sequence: CASSLMWGDGTQYF.